This T cell receptor (beta chain) stems from a study of Tregs in tolerant kidney transplant recipients. Study results and caveats: Few patients were studied, so findings need validation in larger groups. Some patients' samples used different primers over time, so nucleotide sequences weren't comparable. Antigen-driven expansion was suggested because donor-specific Tregs expanded more than all Tregs in tolerant patients.

Repertoires were generated with immunoSEQ multiplex PCR, while TCRdb's copy carries only in-frame clones and drops some. The listing records around 32,000 clones. Related graft donors supplied nonmyeloablative bone marrow transplants, and mixed chimerism was transient. CD4+CD25+CD127- Tregs, CD4+CD25- non-Tregs, CD4 and CD8 cells were sorted. About this clone itself: Its antigen remains unknown. The observed sequence ends 3 residues before the CDR3 terminus, with the missing tail filled in from the germline J gene.

CDR1 is DFQATT and CDR2 is SNEGSKA in the germline V gene (reference sequence). The junction had 0 bases not matched to a gene; V was cut back by 4 bases and J by 4 bases. CDR3 size: 12 residues. The sample in question was CD4+ T cells from blood (PBMCs), obtained 24 months after the transplant. This receptor was taken from a human patient who received a combined kidney and bone marrow transplant. Some T cells may have come from the graft donor. The chain has TRBV20-1 and TRBJ2-7, with 11 nucleotides matching TRBD2. CDR3 in amino acids: CSATSGRYEQYF. Partial CDR3 DNA: TGCAGTGCTACTAGCGGGAGGTACGAG.